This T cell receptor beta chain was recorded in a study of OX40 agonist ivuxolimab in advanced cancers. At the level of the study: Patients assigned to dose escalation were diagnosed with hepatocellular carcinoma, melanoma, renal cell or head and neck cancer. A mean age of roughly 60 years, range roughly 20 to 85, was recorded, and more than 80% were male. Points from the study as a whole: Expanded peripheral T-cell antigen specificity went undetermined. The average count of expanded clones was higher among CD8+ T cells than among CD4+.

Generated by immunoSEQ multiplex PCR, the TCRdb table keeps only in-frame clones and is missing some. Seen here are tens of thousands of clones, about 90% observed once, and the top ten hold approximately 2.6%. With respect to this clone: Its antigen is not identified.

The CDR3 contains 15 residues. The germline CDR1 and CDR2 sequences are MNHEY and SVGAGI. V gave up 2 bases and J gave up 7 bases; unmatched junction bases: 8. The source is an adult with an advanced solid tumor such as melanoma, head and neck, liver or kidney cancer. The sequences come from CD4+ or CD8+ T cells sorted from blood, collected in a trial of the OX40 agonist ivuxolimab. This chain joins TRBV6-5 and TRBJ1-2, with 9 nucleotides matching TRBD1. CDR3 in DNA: TGTGCCAGCAGTTACGAGGGACAGGGAGTCTCTGGCTACACCTTC. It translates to CASSYEGQGVSGYTF.